This entry lists 32 T cell receptor beta chains sequenced from one sample in a study of chemoradiotherapy in HPV16-positive cancers. TCRdb keeps only in-frame clones here, not all; method: immunoSEQ multiplex PCR. The sample comprises several thousand clones, over 70% of which are singletons, and approximately 15% rests with the top ten. Sampling was conducted from a patient who underwent chemoradiotherapy. All receptors come from a human donor with HPV-associated anogenital cancer.

This chain connects TRBV19 to TRBJ2-1; D not resolved. V was trimmed by 6 bases and J by 0 bases, leaving 6 bases between them. The CDR3 is 13 residues long. The germline CDR1 and CDR2 sequences are LNHDA and SQIVND (reference sequence). The CDR3 protein is CASRGLSYNEQFF. The CDR3 region has the DNA TGTGCCAGTAGAGGCCTCTCCTACAATGAGCAGTTCTTC.

Only a few counts were recorded for this clone. The V and J genes are TRBV9 and TRBJ2-7, with TRBD1 matching over 9 bases. This CDR3 has 16 residues. Germline V gene lookup returns CDR1 SGDLS and CDR2 YYNGEE. After removal of 3 bases from V and 4 bases from J, the junction contained 11 bases not matched to a gene. In nucleotides, the CDR3 is TGTGCCAGCAGCGGACGGACAGGGGAAAATCTATACGAGCAGTACTTC. The encoded protein is CASSGRTGENLYEQYF.

This clone was found a few times. The chain uses TRBV2 and TRBJ1-3, with unresolved D. Germline-derived CDR1 and CDR2 are SNHLY and FYNNEI. V was cut by 10 bases and J by 1 base, with 14 bases left in between. This CDR3 has 14 residues. The CDR3 bases are TGTGCCACCTCTGCCGGGAGGTCTGGAAACACCATATATTTT. Translation: CATSAGRSGNTIYF.

The rearrangement joins TRBV7-8 to TRBJ2-5, with 8 nucleotides matching TRBD2. The length of the CDR3 is 14 residues. CDR1 SGHVS and CDR2 FQNEAQ come from the germline V gene. V trimming: 1 base; J trimming: 5 bases; junction bases outside the gene matches: 3. CDR3: CASSLDRGGETQYF. The DNA of the CDR3 is TGTGCCAGCAGCTTAGATCGGGGGGGGGAGACCCAGTACTTC.

The chain recombines TRBV2 with TRBJ2-3; D uncertain. CDR3 length equals 13 residues. The germline V gene has CDR1 SNHLY and CDR2 FYNNEI. Between the trimmed V and J ends, which lost 3 bases and 4 bases, there was a span of 8 bases. The CDR3 reads CASSEWRSDTQYF. CDR3 nucleotides: TGTGCCAGCAGTGAGTGGCGCTCAGATACGCAGTATTTT.

This clone was detected only a few times. The CDR3 region is CASSESGEAGELFF. In DNA form, the CDR3 reads TGTGCCAGCAGTGAATCTGGGGAGGCCGGGGAGCTGTTTTTT. The chain couples TRBV6-1 to TRBJ2-2; possibly TRBD2 for D (6 bases). The CDR3 loop spans 14 amino acids. Germline-derived CDR1 and CDR2 are MNHNS and SASEGT. The V end lost 2 bases, the J end lost 6 bases, and 10 bases lay between the germline ends.

The V and J genes are TRBV7-2 and TRBJ2-6; TRBD1 is a possible D gene (5 bases). CDR1 and CDR2 from the germline V gene are SGHTA and FQGNSA. The V end lost 7 bases, the J end lost 0 bases, and 7 bases lay between the germline ends. The CDR3 covers 14 residues. In DNA form, the CDR3 reads TGTGCCAGCAACAGGCGCTCTGGGGCCAACGTCCTGACTTTC. The encoded protein is CASNRRSGANVLTF.

V and J are TRBV19 and TRBJ1-6; no reliable D call. Per the germline V gene, CDR1 is LNHDA and CDR2 is SQIVND (reference sequence). With 4 bases removed from V and 8 bases from J, the gap between germline ends came to 9 bases. This CDR3 region has 13 residues. This chain's CDR3 is CASSTLLHSPLHF. The CDR3 DNA sequence: TGTGCCAGTAGTACCCTATTGCATTCACCCCTCCACTTT.

The chain couples TRBV9 to TRBJ2-3, with 8 bases identical to TRBD2. The CDR3 runs to 13 residues. Germline V CDR1 and CDR2: SGDLS, YYNGEE. J lost 6 bases, V lost 3 bases, and 3 bases had no gene match. For the CDR3, the DNA is TGTGCCAGCAGCGCGACTAGCGCGGATACGCAGTATTTT. Translating gives CASSATSADTQYF.

The chain has TRBV7-3 and TRBJ2-5; no definite D call. The V end lost 5 bases, the J end lost 4 bases, and 11 bases lay between the germline ends. This CDR3 comprises 13 residues. Germline V lookup: CDR1 SGHTA, CDR2 FQGTGA. CDR3 sequence: CASSQALGETQYF. The CDR3, as DNA: TGTGCCAGCAGCCAAGCCTTAGGAGAGACCCAGTACTTC.

This clone was detected only once. V is TRBV9 and J is TRBJ1-6; D remains ambiguous. The CDR3 totals 14 residues. V dropped 2 bases and J dropped 7 bases, with 10 bases sitting between them. The germline gives CDR1 SGDLS, CDR2 YYNGEE. CDR3 DNA sequence: TGTGCCAGCAGCGTCACCGACGTGAATTCACCCCTCCACTTT. It yields the protein CASSVTDVNSPLHF.

The table lists this clone with a few counts. This chain connects TRBV7-9 to TRBJ2-3; no clear D. The CDR3 runs 16 residues. V lost 1 base, J lost 0 bases, and 11 bases lay in between. Germline V lookup: CDR1 SEHNR, CDR2 FQNEAQ (reference sequence). CDR3 DNA sequence: TGTGCCAGCAGCTTAGGCGTAGGCGGCAGCACAGATACGCAGTATTTT. It translates to CASSLGVGGSTDTQYF.

The rearrangement uses TRBV7-6 and TRBJ2-3; 10 nucleotides line up with TRBD2. The V segment lost 5 bases and the J segment 4 bases; nucleotides outside the gene matches: 9. CDR1 is SGHVS, CDR2 FNYEAQ, per germline. The CDR3 runs 16 residues. CDR3 in amino acids: CASSQLAGQGPDTQYF. DNA of the CDR3: TGTGCCAGCAGCCAACTAGCGGGGCAGGGCCCAGATACGCAGTATTTT.

The chain has TRBV6-4 and TRBJ2-3, with 9 positions matching TRBD2. CDR1 and CDR2 (germline): MRHNA, SNTAGT. The CDR3 totals 15 residues. V shed 5 bases and J 2 bases; nucleotides not matched to a gene: 5. The CDR3 loop reads CASSSGTSPTDTQYF. The CDR3 nucleotides are TGTGCCAGCAGTTCCGGGACTAGCCCCACAGATACGCAGTATTTT.

A few counts support this clone. This rearrangement joins TRBV5-6 to TRBJ1-2; the D is unclear. The CDR3 extends over 13 amino acids. With 4 bases removed from V and 2 bases from J, the gap between germline ends came to 9 bases. Germline lookup yields CDR1 SGHDT and CDR2 YYEEEE. CDR3 sequence reads: CASSGQLNYGYTF. The DNA for the CDR3 is TGTGCCAGCAGCGGGCAGCTCAACTATGGCTACACCTTC.

Regarding this clone: Other DNA sequences in the same sample also yield this CDR3. The chain couples TRBV19 to TRBJ1-5; 11 nucleotides line up with TRBD1. Per germline, CDR1 LNHDA and CDR2 SQIVND (reference sequence). Trimming removed 6 bases from V and 4 bases from J; junction bases left unmatched: 8. CDR3 length: 16 residues. The CDR3 sequence is CASSPGTGGRNQPQHF. The CDR3, as DNA: TGTGCCAGTAGCCCGGGGACAGGGGGGAGGAATCAGCCCCAGCATTTT.

The J gene is TRBJ2-3, the V gene TRBV5-1; TRBD2 aligns across 8 bases. Losses at the gene ends were 0 bases for V and 4 bases for J; bases not matched to a gene: 4. Germline V gives CDR1 SGHRS, CDR2 YFSETQ. The CDR3 has 15 residues. In DNA form, the CDR3 reads TGCGCCAGCAGCTTGGCGGGACTAGTGGCAGATACGCAGTATTTT. It yields the protein CASSLAGLVADTQYF. The full variable domain, in which reference TRBV5-1 and TRBJ2-3 provide the parts outside the CDR3, is KAGVTQTPRYLIKTRGQQVTLSCSPISGHRSVSWYQQTPGQGLQFLFEYFSETQRNKGNFPGRFSGRQFSNSRSEMNVSTLELGDSALYLCASSLAGLVADTQYFGPGTRLTVL.

In this sample, this clone turned up a few times. The V and J genes are TRBV19 and TRBJ1-5; no clear D gene. Germline CDR1 reads LNHDA; CDR2 reads SQIVND (reference sequence). This CDR3 is built from 14 residues. Trimming took off 5 bases at V and 1 base at J, with 9 bases between the two ends. The CDR3 loop reads CASSVPDSNQPQHF. The CDR3 DNA reads as TGTGCCAGTAGTGTCCCAGACAGCAATCAGCCCCAGCATTTT.

This clone was seen a handful of times. The genes are TRBV6-6 and TRBJ2-2; TRBD1 is a possible D gene (5 bases). The ends were cut back, 5 bases at V and 7 bases at J, with 11 bases in the middle. This CDR3 has 13 residues. Germline V gene data show CDR1 as MNHNY and CDR2 as SVGAGI (reference sequence). The CDR3 coding sequence is TGTGCCAGCAGTGCGCGAAGGGGCGGGGAGCTGTTTTTT. Amino acid sequence: CASSARRGGELFF.

V and J are TRBV2 and TRBJ1-1; D perhaps matches TRBD1 (5 bases). Trimming pared 7 bases from V and 0 bases from J, leaving 15 bases between. Germline V lookup: CDR1 SNHLY, CDR2 FYNNEI. The CDR3 runs to 15 residues. CDR3: CASTRGQGLNTEAFF. The CDR3 DNA is TGTGCCAGCACCCGAGGGCAGGGATTGAACACTGAAGCTTTCTTT.

This clone was counted only a few times. J is TRBJ1-1 and V is TRBV7-9; D might be TRBD1 (5 bases). The length of the CDR3 is 13 residues. CDR1 is SEHNR and CDR2 is FQNEAQ in the germline V gene (reference sequence). V lost 5 bases, J lost 1 base, and 8 bases lay in between. The CDR3 region is CASSLTGNTEAFF. The CDR3 nucleotides are TGTGCCAGCAGCCTTACAGGGAACACTGAAGCTTTCTTT.

This clone was seen once. The chain combines TRBV10-3 with TRBJ1-1, with 9 positions matching TRBD1. The CDR3 contains 15 residues. The germline V gene has CDR1 ENHRY and CDR2 SYGVKD. V lost 6 bases, J lost 7 bases, and 12 bases stayed unmatched. CDR3 sequence (DNA): TGTGCCATCAGCTCTACTACAGGGGGCGGGAATGAAGCTTTCTTT. Translating gives CAISSTTGGGNEAFF.

The chain uses TRBV5-5 and TRBJ2-7, with D possibly being TRBD1 (7 bases). Germline assignment: CDR1 SGHKS and CDR2 YYEKEE (reference sequence). The CDR3 is 15 amino acids. Trimming removed 4 bases at V and 3 bases at J, with 17 bases between. CDR3 in amino acids: CASSPFAGQSYEQYF. DNA of the CDR3: TGTGCCAGCAGCCCCTTTGCGGGACAGAGCTACGAGCAGTACTTC.

The chain recombines TRBV4-1 with TRBJ1-1; no firm D call. The CDR3 covers 15 residues. V was cut by 4 bases and J by 1 base, with 13 bases left in between. Germline V gene lookup returns CDR1 MGHRA and CDR2 YSYEKL. The CDR3 protein is CASSRGMVANTEAFF. CDR3 nucleotides: TGCGCCAGCAGCCGAGGGATGGTAGCGAACACTGAAGCTTTCTTT.

There are a few counts of this clone. The chain combines TRBV7-9 with TRBJ1-2; tentative D call: TRBD1 (5 bases). Germline V CDR1 and CDR2: SEHNR, FQNEAQ (reference sequence). This CDR3 has 13 residues. The V gene lost 4 bases and the J gene lost 3 bases, with 9 bases spanning the gap. The CDR3 spells CASSSSGHYGYTF. The CDR3 DNA follows: TGTGCCAGCAGCTCCTCGGGGCACTATGGCTACACCTTC. The full variable domain, in which reference TRBV7-9 and TRBJ1-2 provide the parts outside the CDR3, is DTGVSQNPRHKITKRGQNVTFRCDPISEHNRLYWYRQTLGQGPEFLTYFQNEAQLEKSRLLSDRFSAERPKGSFSTLEIQRTEQGDSAMYLCASSSSGHYGYTFGSGTRLTVV.

The V call is TRBV28, the J call TRBJ1-1; D not certain. Germline CDR1 and CDR2: MDHEN and SYDVKM. The CDR3 has 13 residues. V lost 1 base to trimming and J lost 7 bases, with 10 bases between them. This CDR3 reads CASSLSGRNEAFF. The CDR3 region has the DNA TGTGCCAGCAGTTTATCAGGCCGTAATGAAGCTTTCTTT.

This clone was seen a handful of times. The chain uses TRBV25-1 and TRBJ1-1; D is undetermined. V lost 8 bases and J 7 bases, leaving 11 bases between the germline ends. In germline, CDR1 is MGHDK, CDR2 SYGVNS. This CDR3 contains 11 residues. CDR3 protein: CASPGRNEAFF. CDR3 coding DNA: TGTGCCAGCCCCGGACGGAATGAAGCTTTCTTT.

This chain links TRBV2 with TRBJ1-6; 9 nucleotides match TRBD1. After removal of 7 bases from V and 7 bases from J, the junction contained 5 bases not matched to a gene. CDR1 SNHLY and CDR2 FYNNEI come from the germline V gene. CDR3 length: 14 residues. CDR3 DNA sequence: TGTGCCAGCATCCTAGACAGGGGGAATTCACCCCTCCACTTT. It translates to CASILDRGNSPLHF. The full variable domain, in which reference TRBV2 and TRBJ1-6 provide the parts outside the CDR3, is EPEVTQTPSHQVTQMGQEVILRCVPISNHLYFYWYRQILGQKVEFLVSFYNNEISEKSEIFDDQFSVERPDGSNFTLKIRSTKLEDSAMYFCASILDRGNSPLHFGNGTRLTVT.

This chain uses TRBV18 with TRBJ2-3; TRBD2 matches at 9 bases. CDR3 length equals 15 residues. V gave up 9 bases and J gave up 1 base; unmatched junction bases: 8. CDR1 and CDR2 (germline): KGHSH, LQKENI. CDR3 sequence reads: CASSLRTSGTDTQYF. The CDR3 DNA reads TGTGCCAGTTCCCTGAGGACTAGCGGCACAGATACGCAGTATTTT.

This clone was picked up a small number of times. The V and J genes are TRBV6-1 and TRBJ1-1; 8 nucleotides agree with TRBD1. The trim removed 4 bases at V and 1 base at J, leaving 5 bases unmatched. Germline V CDR1 and CDR2: MNHNS, SASEGT. The CDR3 extends over 15 amino acids. For the CDR3, the DNA is TGTGCCAGCAGTGGGCGACAGGGGACGAACACTGAAGCTTTCTTT. Its protein product is CASSGRQGTNTEAFF.

The chain recombines TRBV27 with TRBJ1-1; D perhaps matches TRBD1 (5 bases). The CDR3 runs to 14 residues. Per the germline V gene, CDR1 is MNHEY and CDR2 is SMNVEV (reference sequence). The V and J ends lost 5 bases and 5 bases respectively, with 15 bases between them. The CDR3 bases are TGTGCCAGCAGTACGGACGGGGGAAGGACTGAAGCTTTCTTT. This encodes CASSTDGGRTEAFF.

As DNA, the CDR3 is TGTGCCAGCAGCCTTGGGGGGGCCTCGAGAGAGCAGTACTTC. Its protein product is CASSLGGASREQYF. The rearrangement uses TRBV7-2 and TRBJ2-7, with a weak D call TRBD2 (7 bases). Trimming removed 5 bases at V and 7 bases at J, with 18 bases between. The CDR3 spans 14 residues. Germline V gene data show CDR1 as SGHTA and CDR2 as FQGNSA.